The text below deals with one T cell receptor beta chain. The target antigen is unknown. The sample contains more than one DNA sequence encoding this CDR3. This sample is drawn from a study of shared clonotypes between healthy human individuals. The assay ran at deep level. Investigators spread the genomic DNA of each subset evenly over several immunoSEQ plates. Sequencing used immunoSEQ multiplex PCR; TCRdb keeps in-frame clones, though not all of them. The table records about 2.2 million clones, about 92% of them present only once. Points from the study as a whole: The study found lower generation probabilities in non-shared clonotypes than in those shared by all four donors. Estimated clonotype richness was generally higher in naive than memory subsets.

Only CD45RO-negative cells positively selected for CCR7 counted as naive CD8 cells, so terminally differentiated effector memory CD45RA+ cells were excluded. CDR1 is SGHRS, CDR2 YFSETQ, per germline. CDR3 size: 14 residues. V lost 0 bases, J lost 0 bases, and 6 bases lay in between. The chain has TRBV5-1 and TRBJ1-1; D ambiguous. This sequence was found in a man younger than 35 in good health. Some clones in this sample may be carry-over from other donors' samples. Specimen: naive CD8+ T cells from PBMCs. The CDR3 coding sequence is TGCGCCAGCAGCTTGGCCAGTATGAACACTGAAGCTTTCTTT. Amino acid sequence: CASSLASMNTEAFF.